Below are 27 T cell receptor beta chains sequenced from a single sample in a study of cytomegalovirus exposure and HLA in healthy donors. The PCR used 60 Vbeta and 13 Jbeta primers. Generated by immunoSEQ multiplex PCR, the TCRdb table keeps only in-frame clones and is missing some. Of 150,000 to 200,000 clones listed, around 78% are singletons. Material for sequencing was PBMCs. The source of these receptors is a man aged 25 to 45 in good health and CMV-seronegative.

V usage is TRBV2 and J usage is TRBJ2-1, with TRBD1 matching 10 bases. V gave up 4 bases and J gave up 10 bases; unmatched junction bases: 4. The CDR3 loop spans 13 amino acids. Germline lookup yields CDR1 SNHLY and CDR2 FYNNEI. This CDR3 reads CASSGQGAWEQFF. The CDR3 region has the DNA TGTGCCAGCAGTGGACAGGGGGCTTGGGAGCAGTTCTTC.

The CDR3 DNA reads TGTGCCAGCAGTCCACAGACAGGGGCGAACACTGAAGCTTTCTTT. This codes for CASSPQTGANTEAFF. This chain links TRBV28 with TRBJ1-1, with TRBD1 identical over 8 bases. V lost 5 bases, J lost 1 base, and 6 bases stayed unmatched. This CDR3 is 15 amino acids long. Germline-derived CDR1 and CDR2 are MDHEN and SYDVKM.

The chain links TRBV29-1 to TRBJ2-7; 8 nucleotides align to TRBD1. J gave up 3 bases and V 7 bases, and 5 bases lay outside the gene matches. Per germline, CDR1 SQVTM and CDR2 ANQGSEA. The CDR3 is 12 residues long. The CDR3 DNA reads TGCAGCGGTGCGACAGGGGTCTACGAGCAGTACTTC. Translating it yields CSGATGVYEQYF.

The chain joins TRBV23-1 to TRBJ2-7; the match to TRBD2 covers 10 bases. TRBV23-1 is marked as an open reading frame, function uncertain. Losses at the gene ends were 3 bases for V and 2 bases for J; bases not matched to a gene: 10. CDR3 length: 17 amino acids. CDR3 residues: CASSHSPSGSEPYEQYF. The CDR3 DNA reads as TGCGCCAGCAGTCATTCCCCTAGCGGGAGTGAGCCCTACGAGCAGTACTTC.

This clone occurred once. In DNA, the CDR3 is TGCGCCAGCAGGTCGGACATATCTAGCAATCAGCCCCAGCATTTT. Protein product: CASRSDISSNQPQHF. V is TRBV5-1 and J is TRBJ1-5; TRBD1 is a possible D gene (5 bases). CDR3 length: 15 residues. V was shortened by 5 bases and J by 0 bases, with 12 bases between the two germline ends. Germline CDR1 reads SGHRS; CDR2 reads YFSETQ.

This chain uses TRBV7-3 with TRBJ2-1; TRBD1 matches at 9 bases. J gave up 5 bases and V 2 bases, and 7 bases lay outside the gene matches. From germline, CDR1 is SGHTA and CDR2 FQGTGA. The CDR3 totals 16 residues. The CDR3 loop is CASSLRPDRGNNEQFF. CDR3 nucleotides: TGTGCCAGCAGCTTACGTCCAGACAGGGGGAACAATGAGCAGTTCTTC. Full variable domain (rest looked up from reference TRBV7-3 and TRBJ2-1): GAGVSQTPSNKVTEKGKYVELRCDPISGHTALYWYRQSLGQGPEFLIYFQGTGAADDSGLPNDRFFAVRPEGSVSTLKIQRTERGDSAVYLCASSLRPDRGNNEQFFGPGTRLTVL.

This clone was detected only a few times. V usage is TRBV19 and J usage is TRBJ2-3; D not resolved. Germline-derived CDR1 and CDR2 are LNHDA and SQIVND (reference sequence). The CDR3 loop spans 14 amino acids. Trimming removed 1 base at V and 5 bases at J, with 10 bases between. Here the CDR3 reads CASSIVTGGDTQYF. The CDR3 nucleotides read TGTGCCAGTAGTATAGTCACCGGTGGAGATACGCAGTATTTT.

The chain uses TRBV6-5 and TRBJ1-6; D is unclear. CDR3 length equals 15 residues. The V end lost 4 bases, the J end lost 4 bases, and 11 bases lay between the germline ends. Germline V CDR1 and CDR2: MNHEY, SVGAGI. This CDR3 is CASSSSPVYNSPLHF. CDR3 bases: TGTGCCAGCAGTTCCTCTCCCGTATATAATTCACCCCTCCACTTT.

The CDR3 here is CASSVSLAGVSGELFF. CDR3 nucleotide sequence: TGCGCCAGCAGCGTGAGTCTAGCGGGAGTATCCGGGGAGCTGTTTTTT. This rearrangement joins TRBV5-1 to TRBJ2-2; 10 nucleotides align to TRBD2. Germline V gene lookup returns CDR1 SGHRS and CDR2 YFSETQ. V gave up 4 bases and J gave up 6 bases; unmatched junction bases: 9. The CDR3 is made up of 16 amino acids. Drawing the rest from reference TRBV5-1 and TRBJ2-2, the complete variable domain is KAGVTQTPRYLIKTRGQQVTLSCSPISGHRSVSWYQQTPGQGLQFLFEYFSETQRNKGNFPGRFSGRQFSNSRSEMNVSTLELGDSALYLCASSVSLAGVSGELFFGEGSRLTVL.

The genes are TRBV6-1 and TRBJ2-7; TRBD1 agrees at 7 bases. The V segment lost 10 bases and the J segment 0 bases; nucleotides outside the gene matches: 9. Germline values: CDR1 MNHNS, CDR2 SASEGT. The CDR3 extends over 14 amino acids. The DNA for the CDR3 is TGTGCCACCAACCGGGACAGCAGCTCCTACGAGCAGTACTTC. Protein product: CATNRDSSSYEQYF.

V is TRBV28 and J is TRBJ1-2, with 7 bases lining up with TRBD1. The CDR3 loop spans 14 amino acids. The V segment lost 5 bases and the J segment 4 bases; nucleotides outside the gene matches: 7. Germline CDR1 and CDR2: MDHEN and SYDVKM. The CDR3 DNA reads TGTGCCAGCAGTCAAGGGGGCGCCGCCTATGGCTACACCTTC. The encoded protein is CASSQGGAAYGYTF.

V is TRBV5-1 and J is TRBJ2-1; 15 nucleotides agree with TRBD2. Germline CDR1 reads SGHRS; CDR2 reads YFSETQ. Trimming removed 4 bases from V and 4 bases from J; junction bases left unmatched: 6. This CDR3 contains 17 residues. The CDR3 region has the DNA TGCGCCAGCAGCCAGGGACTAGCGGGAGGCCGGTACAATGAGCAGTTCTTC. It translates to CASSQGLAGGRYNEQFF.

V and J are TRBV4-1 and TRBJ1-3; no reliable D call. Trimming removed 4 bases at V and 0 bases at J, with 19 bases between. Per the germline V gene, CDR1 is MGHRA and CDR2 is YSYEKL. The CDR3 is made up of 18 amino acids. This CDR3 is CASSRPSPDVHSGNTIYF. The CDR3 DNA follows: TGCGCCAGCAGCCGTCCGTCTCCCGATGTACACTCTGGAAACACCATATATTTT.

The chain has TRBV6-1 and TRBJ2-7; TRBD2 is a possible D gene (6 bases). Between the trimmed V and J ends, which lost 0 bases and 3 bases, there was a span of 9 bases. The CDR3 extends over 14 amino acids. Germline CDR1 and CDR2: MNHNS and SASEGT. The CDR3 DNA sequence: TGTGCCAGCAGTGAAGCGGTGGAGGGCTACGAGCAGTACTTC. Encoded protein: CASSEAVEGYEQYF.

J is TRBJ2-7 and V is TRBV18; 8 bases align to TRBD1. Germline loops: CDR1 KGHSH, CDR2 LQKENI. V shed 3 bases, J shed 6 bases, and the junction held 7 bases outside the gene matches. The length of the CDR3 is 14 residues. CDR3 sequence (DNA): TGTGCCAGCTCACCGCCGCCAGGGGGCTTCGAGCAGTACTTC. As protein: CASSPPPGGFEQYF. The full variable domain, rest sourced from reference TRBV18 and TRBJ2-7, is NAGVMQNPRHLVRRRGQEARLRCSPMKGHSHVYWYRQLPEEGLKFMVYLQKENIIDESGMPKERFSAEFPKEGPSILRIQQVVRGDSAAYFCASSPPPGGFEQYFGPGTRLTVT.

This chain links TRBV6-6 with TRBJ1-6; 7 bases line up with TRBD1. V shed 6 bases and J 7 bases; nucleotides not matched to a gene: 9. Germline values: CDR1 MNHNY, CDR2 SVGAGI (reference sequence). This CDR3 is 15 amino acids long. The CDR3 DNA reads as TGTGCCAGCAGCCAGACAGGGCTTGGCAATTCACCCCTCCACTTT. It encodes CASSQTGLGNSPLHF.

The genes are TRBV30 and TRBJ2-1; the match to TRBD2 covers 10 bases. Germline V gives CDR1 GTSNPN, CDR2 SVGIG (reference sequence). The trim removed 3 bases at V and 15 bases at J, leaving 11 bases unmatched. This CDR3 is built from 13 residues. CDR3 sequence: CAWREREGLRAFF. CDR3 sequence (DNA): TGTGCCTGGAGAGAGCGGGAGGGCCTCAGGGCGTTCTTC.

The chain carries TRBV28 and TRBJ1-3; D unclear. Trimming removed 4 bases from V and 1 base from J, with 8 bases in between. From germline, CDR1 is MDHEN and CDR2 SYDVKM. The CDR3 consists of 14 residues. For the CDR3, the DNA is TGTGCCAGCAGTTCCTGGGCTTCTGGAAACACCATATATTTT. It translates to CASSSWASGNTIYF.

This clone was counted a few times. This chain uses TRBV30 with TRBJ2-1; D is undetermined. Germline loops: CDR1 GTSNPN, CDR2 SVGIG (reference sequence). The CDR3 sequence is 10 residues long. V was shortened by 7 bases and J by 6 bases, with 7 bases between the two germline ends. CDR3 DNA sequence: TGTGCCTACTTGAGCAATGAGCAGTTCTTC. It yields the protein CAYLSNEQFF.

This clone was detected only once. The chain couples TRBV29-1 to TRBJ1-1; D gene uncertain. The V gene lost 4 bases and the J gene lost 1 base, with 13 bases spanning the gap. CDR3 length: 14 residues. Germline CDR1 SQVTM, CDR2 ANQGSEA. CDR3 sequence reads: CSVVTHRGNTEAFF. CDR3 DNA sequence: TGCAGCGTTGTTACTCACCGTGGGAACACTGAAGCTTTCTTT.

V and J are TRBV30 and TRBJ1-3, with a possible D match to TRBD1 (5 bases). V lost 8 bases, J lost 0 bases, and 17 bases lay in between. Germline assignment: CDR1 GTSNPN and CDR2 SVGIG (reference sequence). There are 15 residues in the CDR3. CDR3 loop: CARGGAFHSGNTIYF. CDR3 sequence (DNA): TGTGCCCGGGGAGGGGCCTTTCACTCTGGAAACACCATATATTTT. Filled out from reference TRBV30 and TRBJ1-3, the complete variable domain reads SQTIHQWPATLVQPVGSPLSLECTVEGTSNPNLYWYRQAAGRGLQLLFYSVGIGQISSEVPQNLSASRPQDRQFILSSKKLLLSDSGFYLCARGGAFHSGNTIYFGEGSWLTVV.

The chain has TRBV7-9 and TRBJ1-2; tentatively, D is TRBD1 (5 bases). V shed 0 bases and J shed 4 bases, with 9 bases lying between them. This CDR3 is built from 14 residues. Germline CDR1 is SEHNR and CDR2 is FQNEAQ (reference sequence). In DNA form, the CDR3 reads TGTGCCAGCAGCTTAGCGACAGCCGTCTATGGCTACACCTTC. Translated, it gives CASSLATAVYGYTF.

The chain employs TRBV6-5 and TRBJ2-7; D gene unclear. The CDR3 is 15 residues long. V was shortened by 1 base and J by 5 bases, with 15 bases between the two germline ends. The germline V gene encodes CDR1 MNHEY and CDR2 SVGAGI. The CDR3 DNA reads as TGTGCCAGCAGTTACTTCCCCCCTCTAGTTAACGAGCAGTACTTC. Its translation: CASSYFPPLVNEQYF.

The chain uses TRBV6-6 and TRBJ2-7; 7 bases agree with TRBD1. V shed 6 bases and J 3 bases; nucleotides not matched to a gene: 11. From germline, CDR1 is MNHNY and CDR2 SVGAGI (reference sequence). The CDR3 loop spans 15 amino acids. The CDR3 DNA sequence: TGTGCCAGCAGACGAGGTACGAGGGACAGCTACGAGCAGTACTTC. It specifies CASRRGTRDSYEQYF.

This sequence joins TRBV6-1 and TRBJ1-3, with D hard to call. Between the trimmed V and J ends, which lost 3 bases and 3 bases, there was a span of 18 bases. The CDR3 has 17 residues. Germline V gene data show CDR1 as MNHNS and CDR2 as SASEGT. CDR3 sequence: CASSDSGVRLVGNTIYF. The CDR3 DNA sequence: TGTGCCAGCAGTGATTCCGGGGTACGACTGGTTGGAAACACCATATATTTT.

The chain joins TRBV27 to TRBJ1-1; D ambiguous. Trimming stripped 0 bases from V and 0 bases from J, with 11 bases between. Per the germline V gene, CDR1 is MNHEY and CDR2 is SMNVEV (reference sequence). This CDR3 is built from 16 residues. The CDR3: CASSLSLDTLNTEAFF. The CDR3 DNA reads as TGTGCCAGCAGTTTATCGTTAGACACGTTGAACACTGAAGCTTTCTTT.

The V and J genes are TRBV19 and TRBJ2-7; TRBD1 matches 7 bases. The germline V gene has CDR1 LNHDA and CDR2 SQIVND (reference sequence). Trimming cost V 7 bases and J 1 base; bases outside gene matches: 7. The CDR3 has 14 residues. CDR3: CASTATGASYEQYF. For the CDR3, the DNA is TGTGCCAGTACAGCAACAGGGGCATCCTACGAGCAGTACTTC.